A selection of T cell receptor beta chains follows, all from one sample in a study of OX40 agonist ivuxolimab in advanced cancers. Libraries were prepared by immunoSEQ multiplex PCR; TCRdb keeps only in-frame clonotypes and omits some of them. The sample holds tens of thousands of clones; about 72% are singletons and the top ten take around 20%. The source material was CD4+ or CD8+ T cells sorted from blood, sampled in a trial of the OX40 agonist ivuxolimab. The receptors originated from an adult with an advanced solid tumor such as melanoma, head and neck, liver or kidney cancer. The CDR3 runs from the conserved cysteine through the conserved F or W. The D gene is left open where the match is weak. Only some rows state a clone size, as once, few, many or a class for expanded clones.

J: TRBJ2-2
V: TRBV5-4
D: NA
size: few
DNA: TGTGCCAGCAGCTTAGGCCACACCGGGGAGCTGTTTTTT
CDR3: CASSLGHTGELFF

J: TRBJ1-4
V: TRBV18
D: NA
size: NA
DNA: TGTGCCAGCTCACCACCGGGGTCAACTACTGAAAAACTGTTTTTT
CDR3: CASSPPGSTTEKLFF

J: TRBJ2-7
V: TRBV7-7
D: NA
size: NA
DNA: TGTGCCAGCAGCTTGGGTCCGGGATCCTACGAGCAGTACTTC
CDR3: CASSLGPGSYEQYF

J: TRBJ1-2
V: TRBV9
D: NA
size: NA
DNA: TGTGCCAGCAGCGTAGCATGGGGAACTAACTATGGCTACACCTTC
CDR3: CASSVAWGTNYGYTF

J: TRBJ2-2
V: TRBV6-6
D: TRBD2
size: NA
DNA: TGTGCCACCATCCCCCTAGCGGGGGTGGCCGGGGAGCTGTTTTTT
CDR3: CATIPLAGVAGELFF

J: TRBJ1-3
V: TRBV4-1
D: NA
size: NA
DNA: TGCGCCAGCAGCCACACTGGACTCGACTCTGGAAACACCATATATTTT
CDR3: CASSHTGLDSGNTIYF

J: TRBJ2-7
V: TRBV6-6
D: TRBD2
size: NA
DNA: TGTGCCAGCAAGCGGGGGACCAACTACGAGCAGTACTTC
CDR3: CASKRGTNYEQYF

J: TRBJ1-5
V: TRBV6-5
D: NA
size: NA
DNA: TGTGCCAGCAGTCCCCGGGACAGCAATCAGCCCCAGCATTTT
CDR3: CASSPRDSNQPQHF

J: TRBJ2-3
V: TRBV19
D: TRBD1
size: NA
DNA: TGTGCCAGTAGTACCCCAGGGGGCGAGTGGGATACGCAGTATTTT
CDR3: CASSTPGGEWDTQYF

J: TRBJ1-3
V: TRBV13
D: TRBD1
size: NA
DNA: TGTGCCAGCAGCTTCCTCGGGACAGGGACTGGAAACACCATATATTTT
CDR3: CASSFLGTGTGNTIYF

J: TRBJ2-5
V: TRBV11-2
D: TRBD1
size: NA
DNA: TGTGCCAGCAGCACGATGGGACAGGGCCAAGAGACCCAGTACTTC
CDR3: CASSTMGQGQETQYF

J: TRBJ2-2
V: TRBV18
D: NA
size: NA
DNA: TGTGCCAGCTCTCCCGGGACTCCGAGAACCGGGGAGCTGTTTTTT
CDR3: CASSPGTPRTGELFF

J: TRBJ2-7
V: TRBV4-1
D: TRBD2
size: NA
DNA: TGCGCCAGCAGCCAAATTGGGACTAGCGGGAGTGAGAACGAGCAGTACTTC
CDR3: CASSQIGTSGSENEQYF

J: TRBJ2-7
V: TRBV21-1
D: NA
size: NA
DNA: TGTGCCAGCAGCAAAGCTGTAGCGGGGGGGCACTACGAGCAGTACTTC
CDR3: CASSKAVAGGHYEQYF

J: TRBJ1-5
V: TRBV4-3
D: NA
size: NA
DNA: TGCGCCAGCAGCGAATCCCCGGCTCAGCCCCAGCATTTT
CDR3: CASSESPAQPQHF

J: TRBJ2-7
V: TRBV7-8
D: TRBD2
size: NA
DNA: TGTGCCAGCAGCCCACTGCGTGGTGGACTAGCGATTTCAATGGCTGGGCAGTACTTC
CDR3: CASSPLRGGLAISMAGQYF

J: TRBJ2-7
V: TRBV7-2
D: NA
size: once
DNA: TGTGCCAGCAGCGTAGCTCTCGAGCAGTACTTC
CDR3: CASSVALEQYF